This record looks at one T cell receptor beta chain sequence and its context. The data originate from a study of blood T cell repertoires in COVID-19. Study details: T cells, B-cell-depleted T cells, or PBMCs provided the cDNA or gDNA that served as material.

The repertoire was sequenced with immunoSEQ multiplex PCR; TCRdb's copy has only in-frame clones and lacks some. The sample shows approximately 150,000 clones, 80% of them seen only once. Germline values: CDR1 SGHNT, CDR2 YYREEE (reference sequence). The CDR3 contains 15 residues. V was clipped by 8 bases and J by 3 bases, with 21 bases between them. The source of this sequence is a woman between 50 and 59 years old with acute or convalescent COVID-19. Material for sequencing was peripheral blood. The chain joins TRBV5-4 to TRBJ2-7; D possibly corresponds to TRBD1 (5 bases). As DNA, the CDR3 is TGTGCCAGTACACTGGGCAGAGGACAACACTACGAGCAGTACTTC. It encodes CASTLGRGQHYEQYF.